A single sample is the source of the 9 T cell receptor beta chains below, sequenced in a study of CD8 T cells in ankylosing spondylitis. A single record per CDR3 protein comes from TCRdb applying MiXCR to the 5' RACE reads. The table lists just over 300,000 distinct CDR3 sequences, around 21% of them singletons, with 3.5% in the top ten. Input material: blood, either unsorted or a sorted T cell fraction (not recorded which). Receptor source: a female donor with ankylosing spondylitis or in good health (not recorded which).

This clonotype was counted between two and nine times. This chain connects TRBV18 to TRBJ1-5, with 7 bases aligning to TRBD1. CDR1 and CDR2 (germline): KGHSH, LQKENI. This CDR3 has 15 residues. J gave up 7 bases and V 0 bases, and 6 bases lay outside the gene matches. CDR3 in amino acids: CASSPPDRARQPQHF. CDR3 coding DNA: TGTGCCAGCTCACCACCTGACAGGGCCAGACAGCCCCAGCATTTT. The full variable domain, with the rest looked up from reference TRBV18 and TRBJ1-5, is NAGVMQNPRHLVRRRGQEARLRCSPMKGHSHVYWYRQLPEEGLKFMVYLQKENIIDESGMPKERFSAEFPKEGPSILRIQQVVRGDSAAYFCASSPPDRARQPQHFGDGTRLSIL.

Ten or more counts support this clonotype. The V call is TRBV7-2, the J call TRBJ2-4; 8 nucleotides line up with TRBD1. After removal of 5 bases from V and 5 bases from J, the junction contained 5 bases not matched to a gene. Germline values: CDR1 SGHTA, CDR2 FQGNSA. The CDR3 is made up of 14 amino acids. The DNA of the CDR3 is TGTGCCAGCAGCGTTCGACAGGGGCAAAACATTCAGTACTTC. This codes for CASSVRQGQNIQYF.

The chain links TRBV7-2 to TRBJ2-7; perhaps TRBD2 as D (6 bases). Deletions cut 5 bases from V and 3 bases from J, with 23 bases between. This CDR3 is 17 amino acids long. Germline V gene lookup returns CDR1 SGHTA and CDR2 FQGNSA. This CDR3 is CASSPGSGRLGIYEQYF. The DNA of the CDR3 is TGTGCCAGCAGCCCCGGGAGCGGGCGCTTAGGGATCTACGAGCAGTACTTC.

This clonotype was observed a few times. This chain links TRBV4-1 with TRBJ2-4; D uncertain. V was pared by 1 base and J by 5 bases, with 6 bases between. This CDR3 is built from 13 residues. Germline CDR1 MGHRA, CDR2 YSYEKL. CDR3 in DNA: TGCGCCAGCAGCCAAGTGGCAGAAAACATTCAGTACTTC. Protein: CASSQVAENIQYF.

This sequence joins TRBV2 and TRBJ2-5, with unresolved D. The CDR3 runs 11 residues. V lost 6 bases to trimming and J lost 10 bases, with 12 bases between them. From germline, CDR1 is SNHLY and CDR2 FYNNEI. The CDR3 spells CASRGSKGQYF. The CDR3 nucleotides read TGTGCCAGCAGGGGGTCAAAGGGCCAGTACTTC.

In this sample, this clonotype turned up once. The rearrangement links TRBV6-2 or TRBV6-3 to TRBJ2-7; 7 nucleotides line up with TRBD2. The trim removed 2 bases at V and 8 bases at J, leaving 12 bases unmatched. Germline values: CDR1 MNHEY, CDR2 SVGEGT. This CDR3 region has 15 residues. The CDR3 region has the DNA TGTGCCAGCAGTTACGGGCTAGCGGAGATTAGGAAGCAGTACTTC. Its translation is CASSYGLAEIRKQYF.

This clonotype was recorded a few times. CDR3: CAWSATGGLDTQYF. CDR3 DNA: TGTGCCTGGAGTGCAACGGGAGGTTTGGATACGCAGTATTTT. The V and J genes are TRBV30 and TRBJ2-3, with 7 bases that match TRBD2. This CDR3 is built from 14 residues. J lost 6 bases, V lost 1 base, and 7 bases had no gene match. Germline loops: CDR1 GTSNPN, CDR2 SVGIG (reference sequence).

This clonotype showed up many times. The V and J genes are TRBV6-5 and TRBJ2-7; 7 positions agree with TRBD2. The J segment lost 2 bases and the V segment lost 0 bases, leaving 7 bases of the junction unmatched. The CDR3 is 16 amino acids. Germline V lookup: CDR1 MNHEY, CDR2 SVGAGI. The chain's CDR3 is CASSYSLAGATYEQYF. The CDR3 DNA reads TGTGCCAGCAGTTACTCTCTTGCGGGAGCCACCTACGAGCAGTACTTC.

The chain couples TRBV7-9 to TRBJ2-1; TRBD2 agrees at 7 bases. The CDR3 extends over 17 amino acids. Trimming took 1 base from V and 4 from J; bases not matched to a gene: 10. In germline, CDR1 is SEHNR, CDR2 FQNEAQ (reference sequence). The CDR3 nucleotides read TGTGCCAGCAGCTTAGGGCGCGGGAGAGGGTCGTACAATGAGCAGTTCTTC. This encodes CASSLGRGRGSYNEQFF.